This T cell receptor beta chain appears in the sequencing data of a study of T cells in tumors and immune-related adverse events. There are 14 residues in the CDR3. Germline V gives CDR1 LGHNA, CDR2 YNFKEQ. V shed 10 bases and J shed 7 bases, with 20 bases lying between them. This clone came up a few times. Using immunoSEQ multiplex PCR, the repertoire was profiled, and TCRdb retains in-frame clones only, with some absent. The data show about 4,900 clones, 65% seen once. Here the sequenced sample was gut tissue, taken from a patient treated with anti-PD-1 therapy. The receptor was isolated from a female donor with metastatic renal cell carcinoma. The chain links TRBV4-2 to TRBJ2-1, with D tentatively TRBD2 (7 bases). CDR3 amino acids: CATLPGGGPNEQFF. The DNA for the CDR3 is TGTGCCACCCTTCCTGGCGGGGGCCCGAATGAGCAGTTCTTC.